The 10 T cell receptor beta chains below all came from one sample that was sequenced in a study of preoperative IRX-2 immunotherapy in early breast cancer. Treatment specified: preoperative locoregional IRX-2 cytokine immunotherapy. Only in-frame clones appear in the TCRdb table, and some are missing; sequencing was by immunoSEQ multiplex PCR. The sample lists tens of thousands of clones, 80% to 90% occurring once. This material consisted of lymph node tissue, taken after IRX-2 immunotherapy. These receptors were obtained from a human donor with breast cancer.

V usage is TRBV1 and J usage is TRBJ1-2; the table's D call, TRBD1, has no DNA check behind it. TRBV1 is a pseudogene segment. CDR3 length: 16 amino acids. The CDR3 DNA sequence: TGCGCCAGCAGTCGAGGGGCGGGACAGCGGAACTATGGCTACACCTTC. Protein: CASSRGAGQRNYGYTF.

J is TRBJ2-3 and V is TRBV23-1; 14 positions match TRBD2. TRBV23-1 is treated as an ORF (open reading frame) with a function not yet certain. The CDR3 runs to 16 residues. V lost 6 bases to trimming and J lost 1 base; unmatched junction nucleotides: 3. This CDR3 is CASSRGLAGGTDTQYF. DNA of the CDR3: TGCGCCAGCAGCCGGGGACTAGCGGGGGGCACAGATACGCAGTATTTT.

Comment on this clone: The germline gene is not matched at one end of the junction; a read error may be the cause. This chain connects TRBV10-2 to TRBJ1-1, with 11 bases identical to TRBD1. The CDR3 is 14 amino acids. CDR1 and CDR2 (germline): WSHSY, SAAADI. For the CDR3, the DNA is TGCGCCAGCACCTGGGACAGGGGGTGGACTGAAGTTTTCTTT. This translates into CASTWDRGWTEVFF.

The rearrangement links TRBV11-3 to TRBJ1-3; 7 bases fit TRBD1. In germline, CDR1 is SGHNT, CDR2 YENEEA. J was trimmed by 8 bases and V by 4 bases; bases with no gene match: 14. The CDR3 has 16 residues. The CDR3 DNA is TGTGCCAGCAGCTCATGGTCCGACAGGGACGGCCACACCATATATTTT. It translates to CASSSWSDRDGHTIYF.

This clone was detected once. V gene TRBV28 combines with J gene TRBJ1-2, with TRBD1 matching 9 bases. The V segment lost 7 bases and the J segment 4 bases; nucleotides outside the gene matches: 4. From germline, CDR1 is MDHEN and CDR2 SYDVKM. The CDR3 length is 13 residues. The CDR3 is CASTTGGGYGYTF. In DNA form, the CDR3 reads TGTGCCAGCACCACAGGGGGCGGCTATGGCTACACCTTC.

J is TRBJ2-5 and V is TRBV15, with D possibly being TRBD2 (6 bases). CDR3 length equals 16 residues. The V and J ends lost 1 base and 1 base respectively, with 13 bases between them. Germline V gives CDR1 LNHNV, CDR2 YYDKDF (reference sequence). The CDR3: CATSRGLGLLQETQYF. CDR3 nucleotide sequence: TGTGCCACCAGCAGAGGACTCGGACTACTCCAAGAGACCCAGTACTTC.

This chain joins TRBV19 and TRBJ1-2; a weak D match, TRBD1 (5 bases). Per the germline V gene, CDR1 is LNHDA and CDR2 is SQIVND (reference sequence). CDR3 length equals 13 residues. Between the trimmed V and J ends, which lost 2 bases and 8 bases, there was a span of 12 bases. The CDR3 loop is CASSINQGGGYTF. The DNA for the CDR3 is TGTGCCAGTAGTATAAATCAGGGTGGCGGCTACACCTTC. Drawing the rest from reference TRBV19 and TRBJ1-2, the complete variable domain is DGGITQSPKYLFRKEGQNVTLSCEQNLNHDAMYWYRQDPGQGLRLIYYSQIVNDFQKGDIAEGYSVSREKKESFPLTVTSAQKNPTAFYLCASSINQGGGYTFGSGTRLTVV.

This rearrangement joins TRBV11-3 to TRBJ1-1; 9 bases line up with TRBD1. CDR1 is SGHNT and CDR2 is YENEEA in the germline V gene. The CDR3 is 15 residues long. The J segment lost 1 base and the V segment lost 3 bases, leaving 3 bases of the junction unmatched. This chain's CDR3 is CASSFWDRANTEAFF. The DNA of the CDR3 is TGTGCCAGCAGCTTTTGGGACAGGGCGAACACTGAAGCTTTCTTT.

As DNA, the CDR3 is TGTGCCAGCTCACCCCCGAGCGGGGGAGCCTACAATGAGCAGTTCTTC. It translates to CASSPPSGGAYNEQFF. The rearrangement uses TRBV18 and TRBJ2-1; 8 nucleotides match TRBD2. Germline V gives CDR1 KGHSH, CDR2 LQKENI. There are 16 residues in the CDR3. V shed 3 bases, J shed 2 bases, and the junction held 6 bases outside the gene matches.

The chain links TRBV11-3 to TRBJ2-7; 9 positions match TRBD1. CDR3 size: 15 residues. J lost 2 bases, V lost 4 bases, and 6 bases had no gene match. Germline assignment: CDR1 SGHNT and CDR2 YENEEA. CDR3 in amino acids: CASSSPGQGAYEQYF. The CDR3 coding sequence is TGTGCCAGCAGCTCCCCGGGACAGGGCGCCTACGAGCAGTACTTC.